This T cell receptor (beta chain) derives from a study of OX40 agonist ivuxolimab in advanced cancers. Study at large: Ivuxolimab, which is an agonistic anti-OX40 (CD134) antibody, was administered to the patients. With a range of roughly 23 to 79, age averaged roughly 60 years, and around 83% were male. Study-wide findings and caveats: The study found that CD8+ T cells averaged more expanded clones than CD4+. Near-lowest levels of clonal expansion characterized partial responders at 0.1-3.0 mg/kg.

TCRdb's copy holds only in-frame clones and misses some; the assay was immunoSEQ multiplex PCR. This table has about 76,000 clones, about 87% appearing once. The CDR3 is made up of 14 amino acids. The V segment lost 10 bases and the J segment 9 bases; nucleotides outside the gene matches: 13. CDR1 is LNHDA, CDR2 SQIVND, per germline (reference sequence). Of note for this clone: What it binds is unknown.

The sequenced sample was CD4+ or CD8+ T cells sorted from blood, obtained in a trial of the OX40 agonist ivuxolimab. V usage is TRBV19 and J usage is TRBJ2-1, with TRBD1 matching over 9 bases. The TCR sequence derives from an adult with an advanced solid tumor such as melanoma, head and neck, liver or kidney cancer. The CDR3 DNA is TGTGCCACCAACCGGGGACAGGGAGTCGGTGAGCAGTTCTTC. Protein sequence: CATNRGQGVGEQFF.